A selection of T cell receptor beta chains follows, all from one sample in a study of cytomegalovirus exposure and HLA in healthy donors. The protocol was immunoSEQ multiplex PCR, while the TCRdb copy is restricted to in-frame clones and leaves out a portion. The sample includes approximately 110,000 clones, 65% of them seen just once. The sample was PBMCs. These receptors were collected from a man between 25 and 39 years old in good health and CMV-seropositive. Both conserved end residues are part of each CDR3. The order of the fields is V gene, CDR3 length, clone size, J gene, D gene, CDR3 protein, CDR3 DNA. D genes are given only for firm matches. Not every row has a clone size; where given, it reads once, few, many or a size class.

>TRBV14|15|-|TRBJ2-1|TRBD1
CASSQPGTGYNEQFF
TGTGCCAGCAGCCAACCCGGGACAGGGTACAATGAGCAGTTCTTC
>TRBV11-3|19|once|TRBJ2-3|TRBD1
CASRPRTGSGESSTDTQYF
TGTGCCAGCAGACCTCGGACAGGGAGTGGGGAATCTAGCACAGATACGCAGTATTTT
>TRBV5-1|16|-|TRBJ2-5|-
CASSFVLRAAQETQYF
TGCGCCAGCAGCTTCGTCTTGAGAGCCGCGCAAGAGACCCAGTACTTC
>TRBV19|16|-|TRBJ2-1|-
CASSTSWGGPYNEQFF
TGTGCCAGTAGCACCAGTTGGGGGGGCCCCTACAATGAGCAGTTCTTC
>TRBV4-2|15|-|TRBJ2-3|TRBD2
CASSEGTSGGDTQYF
TGTGCCAGCAGCGAAGGGACTAGCGGAGGAGATACGCAGTATTTT
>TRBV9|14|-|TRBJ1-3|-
CASSPDSNWNTIYF
TGTGCCAGCAGCCCCGACAGCAATTGGAACACCATATATTTT
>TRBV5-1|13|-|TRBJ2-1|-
CASSLATVGGEFF
TGCGCCAGCAGCTTGGCGACGGTAGGGGGAGAGTTCTTC
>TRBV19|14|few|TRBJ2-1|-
CASSRGVGDNEQFF
TGTGCCAGTAGTAGGGGGGTTGGGGACAATGAGCAGTTCTTC
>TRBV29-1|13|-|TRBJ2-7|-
CSVSSTGYSEQYF
TGCAGCGTTAGTTCCACAGGGTACTCCGAGCAGTACTTC
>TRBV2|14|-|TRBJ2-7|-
CASRTQEVSYEQYF
TGTGCCAGCAGGACCCAAGAGGTTTCCTACGAGCAGTACTTC
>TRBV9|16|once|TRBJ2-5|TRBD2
CASSKGLAGVQETQYF
TGTGCCAGCAGCAAAGGACTAGCGGGGGTGCAAGAGACCCAGTACTTC
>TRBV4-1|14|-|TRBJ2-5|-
CASSQVGGAETQYF
TGCGCCAGCAGCCAAGTCGGCGGGGCGGAGACCCAGTACTTC
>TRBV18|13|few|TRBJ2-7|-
CASSPALNYEQYF
TGTGCCAGCTCACCAGCGCTGAACTACGAGCAGTACTTC
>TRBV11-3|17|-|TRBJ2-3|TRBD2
CASSFTPAGDRGDTQYF
TGTGCCAGCAGCTTTACCCCAGCGGGGGACCGGGGAGATACGCAGTATTTT
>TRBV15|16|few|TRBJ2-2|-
CATSRDVTGNTGELFF
TGTGCCACCAGCAGAGATGTTACGGGGAACACCGGGGAGCTGTTTTTT
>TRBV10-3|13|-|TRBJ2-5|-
CATPRQGWETQYF
TGTGCCACCCCTCGCCAGGGGTGGGAGACCCAGTACTTC
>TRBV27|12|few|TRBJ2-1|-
CASSPVWPEQFF
TGTGCCAGCAGTCCTGTTTGGCCTGAGCAGTTCTTC
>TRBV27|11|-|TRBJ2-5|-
CASGLRETQYF
TGTGCCAGCGGGTTGAGGGAGACCCAGTACTTC
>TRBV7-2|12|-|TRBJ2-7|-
CASSQNSYEQYF
TGTGCCAGCAGTCAGAACAGCTACGAGCAGTACTTC
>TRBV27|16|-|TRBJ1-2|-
CASSLSDTGYLNGYTF
TGTGCCAGCAGTTTATCGGACACAGGCTATCTTAATGGCTACACCTTC
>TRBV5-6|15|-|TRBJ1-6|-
CASSYNPGLRSPLHF
TGTGCCAGCAGCTATAATCCGGGACTAAGGTCACCCCTCCACTTT
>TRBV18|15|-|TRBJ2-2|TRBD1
CASSPLGGDTGELFF
TGTGCCAGCTCACCACTAGGGGGCGACACCGGGGAGCTGTTTTTT
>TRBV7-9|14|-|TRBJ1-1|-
CASSQSGSNTEAFF
TGTGCCAGCAGCCAAAGCGGGAGTAACACTGAAGCTTTCTTT
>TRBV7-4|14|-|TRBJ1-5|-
CASSMGAVNQPQHF
TGTGCCAGCAGCATGGGGGCAGTAAATCAGCCCCAGCATTTT
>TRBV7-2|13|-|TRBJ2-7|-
CASSYSGDSGQYF
TGTGCCAGCAGCTATTCGGGAGACTCGGGGCAGTACTTC
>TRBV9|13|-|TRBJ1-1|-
CASSVVPGTEAFF
TGTGCCAGCAGCGTAGTACCGGGGACTGAAGCTTTCTTT
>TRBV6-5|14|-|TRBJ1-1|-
CASSYGPSGVEAFF
TGTGCCAGCAGTTACGGTCCATCGGGGGTTGAAGCTTTCTTT
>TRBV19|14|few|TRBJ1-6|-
CASSPQGSNSPLHF
TGTGCCAGTAGTCCCCAGGGGAGTAATTCACCCCTCCACTTT
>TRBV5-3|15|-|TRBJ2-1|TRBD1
CARSSDRGRRNEQFF
TGTGCCAGAAGCTCTGACAGGGGGCGCAGGAATGAGCAGTTCTTC
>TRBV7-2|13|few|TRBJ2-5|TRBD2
CASSLAASGGQHF
TGTGCCAGCAGCTTAGCAGCTAGCGGGGGTCAGCACTTC
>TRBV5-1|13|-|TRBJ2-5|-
CASLEQGSETQYF
TGCGCCAGCCTAGAACAGGGATCGGAGACCCAGTACTTC
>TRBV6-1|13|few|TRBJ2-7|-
CASIPGEVREQYF
TGTGCCAGCATCCCCGGGGAGGTACGCGAGCAGTACTTC
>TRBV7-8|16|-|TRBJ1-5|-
CASSLSVTASNQPQHF
TGTGCCAGCAGCTTGAGTGTGACAGCCTCCAATCAGCCCCAGCATTTT
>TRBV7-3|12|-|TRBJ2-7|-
CASSLGTREQYF
TGTGCCAGCAGCTTAGGGACTCGCGAGCAGTACTTC
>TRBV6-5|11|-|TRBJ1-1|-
CASRSYTEAFF
TGTGCCAGCAGATCTTACACTGAAGCTTTCTTT
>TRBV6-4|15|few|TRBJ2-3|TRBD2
CASSDKSGGTDTQYF
TGTGCCAGCAGTGATAAGAGCGGGGGTACAGATACGCAGTATTTT
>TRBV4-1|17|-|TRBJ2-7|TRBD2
CASSQEAAGGDPYEQYF
TGCGCCAGCAGCCAAGAGGCAGCGGGGGGGGATCCCTACGAGCAGTACTTC
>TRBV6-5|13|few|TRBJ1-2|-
CASSYASNYGYTF
TGTGCCAGCAGTTACGCGTCTAACTATGGCTACACCTTC
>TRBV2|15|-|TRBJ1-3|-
CASSLGTFSGNTIYF
TGTGCCAGCAGTCTAGGGACTTTCTCTGGAAACACCATATATTTT
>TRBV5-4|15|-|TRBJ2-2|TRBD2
CASSWARGGTGELFF
TGTGCCAGCAGCTGGGCACGGGGAGGGACCGGGGAGCTGTTTTTT
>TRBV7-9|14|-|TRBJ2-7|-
CASSRGLAVYEQYF
TGTGCCAGCAGCCGCGGGCTAGCTGTTTACGAGCAGTACTTC
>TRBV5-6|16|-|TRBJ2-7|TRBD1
CASSAYWDRSSYEQYF
TGTGCCAGCAGCGCGTACTGGGACAGGAGCTCCTACGAGCAGTACTTC